Below, 30 T cell receptor beta chains from the same sample are listed, as sequenced in a study of blood T cell repertoires in COVID-19. Profiling relied on immunoSEQ multiplex PCR, and the TCRdb table lists in-frame clones only, not all of them. The data show 30,000 to 40,000 clones, more than 70% seen once. The specimen was peripheral blood. The receptors come from a human donor in a cohort sampled during active COVID-19.

The chain combines TRBV6-5 with TRBJ2-5, with TRBD2 as a possible D gene (6 bases). V was cut by 7 bases and J by 5 bases, with 14 bases left in between. The CDR3 totals 13 residues. Per germline, CDR1 MNHEY and CDR2 SVGAGI. In DNA form, the CDR3 reads TGTGCCAGCACTTTAGCGGCCCGGGAGACCCAGTACTTC. This sequence encodes CASTLAARETQYF.

The V call is TRBV6-1, the J call TRBJ1-6; D remains ambiguous. The CDR3 length is 17 residues. The V and J ends lost 4 bases and 0 bases respectively, with 13 bases between them. CDR1 MNHNS and CDR2 SASEGT come from the germline V gene. The CDR3 is CASSAPRRSSYNSPLHF. The CDR3 region has the DNA TGTGCCAGCAGTGCACCCCGCAGAAGCTCCTATAATTCACCCCTCCACTTT.

The genes are TRBV28 and TRBJ2-5, with D possibly TRBD2 on 5 matching bases. Germline CDR1 reads MDHEN; CDR2 reads SYDVKM. There are 12 residues in the CDR3. Trimming took 5 bases from V and 12 from J, leaving 16 bases between them. CDR3 in amino acids: CASSPPVREKYF. Here the CDR3 DNA reads TGTGCCAGCAGTCCACCCGTGAGGGAGAAGTACTTC. Using reference TRBV28 and TRBJ2-5 for the parts outside the CDR3, the full variable domain is DVKVTQSSRYLVKRTGEKVFLECVQDMDHENMFWYRQDPGLGLRLIYFSYDVKMKEKGDIPEGYSVSREKKERFSLILESASTNQTSMYLCASSPPVREKYFGPGTRLLVL.

This clone was seen only once. V and J are TRBV30 and TRBJ1-2, with D possibly TRBD1 on 5 matching bases. V shed 7 bases and J shed 4 bases, with 16 bases lying between them. Germline V gene lookup returns CDR1 GTSNPN and CDR2 SVGIG (reference sequence). The CDR3 extends over 13 amino acids. The CDR3 DNA reads TGTGCCTACTCCCCGACAGATTCCTATGGCTACACCTTC. Translating it yields CAYSPTDSYGYTF. Full variable domain (rest looked up from reference TRBV30 and TRBJ1-2): SQTIHQWPATLVQPVGSPLSLECTVEGTSNPNLYWYRQAAGRGLQLLFYSVGIGQISSEVPQNLSASRPQDRQFILSSKKLLLSDSGFYLCAYSPTDSYGYTFGSGTRLTVV.

The rearrangement uses TRBV7-9 and TRBJ1-1; tentatively, D is TRBD1 (5 bases). Trimming pared 5 bases from V and 3 bases from J, leaving 19 bases between. The CDR3 length is 16 residues. Germline values: CDR1 SEHNR, CDR2 FQNEAQ (reference sequence). The CDR3 is CASSPPTGTSHTEAFF. Written as DNA, the CDR3 is TGTGCCAGCAGCCCGCCAACTGGGACTTCACACACTGAAGCTTTCTTT.

In this sample, this clone turned up once. The chain uses TRBV6-2 or TRBV6-3 and TRBJ2-7; D possibly corresponds to TRBD1 (6 bases). Deletions cut 2 bases from V and 5 bases from J, with 13 bases between. Per the germline V gene, CDR1 is MNHEY and CDR2 is SVGEGT. This CDR3 comprises 14 residues. The CDR3 region has the DNA TGTGCCAGCAGTTACCTCGGGACACGAAACGAGCAGTACTTC. Translated, it gives CASSYLGTRNEQYF.

This clone was seen just once. Here the CDR3 reads CASSRDRGYEQYF. The CDR3 nucleotides read TGTGCCAGCAGCCGGGACAGGGGGTACGAGCAGTACTTC. The rearrangement joins TRBV6-4 to TRBJ2-7, with 11 bases aligning to TRBD1. CDR1 and CDR2 from the germline V gene are MRHNA and SNTAGT. This CDR3 spans 13 amino acids. V was pared by 6 bases and J by 4 bases, with 2 bases of the junction left unmatched.

The chain joins TRBV19 to TRBJ1-2; 10 bases align to TRBD1. The CDR3 contains 14 residues. V trimming: 7 bases; J trimming: 7 bases; junction bases outside the gene matches: 9. Germline CDR1 LNHDA, CDR2 SQIVND (reference sequence). The CDR3 coding sequence is TGTGCCAGTACCCGGGACAGGGGAGGATTTGGCTACACCTTC. Amino acid sequence: CASTRDRGGFGYTF.

This clone was seen only a few times. The chain joins TRBV5-6 to TRBJ1-2, with a possible D match to TRBD1 (5 bases). Germline CDR1 SGHDT, CDR2 YYEEEE. The length of the CDR3 is 15 residues. Between the trimmed V and J ends, which lost 0 bases and 2 bases, there was a span of 11 bases. The CDR3: CASSLALGANYGYTF. The CDR3, as DNA: TGTGCCAGCAGCTTGGCCTTAGGGGCGAACTATGGCTACACCTTC.

This chain links TRBV6-5 with TRBJ1-2; TRBD1 agrees at 12 bases. With V trimmed by 4 bases and J by 7 bases, 10 bases remained unmatched. Germline V gene sequence: CDR1 MNHEY, CDR2 SVGAGI. There are 16 residues in the CDR3. The CDR3 region is CASSWPPGQGAGGYTF. The CDR3 DNA follows: TGTGCCAGCAGTTGGCCCCCGGGACAGGGGGCCGGTGGCTACACCTTC.

This sequence joins TRBV6-2 or TRBV6-3 and TRBJ2-3; D perhaps matches TRBD2 (6 bases). From germline, CDR1 is MNHEY and CDR2 SVGEGT. V was cut by 6 bases and J by 2 bases, with 15 bases left in between. The CDR3 totals 15 residues. CDR3 sequence (DNA): TGTGCCAGCAGCCCGGGGCGGGATGTCACAGATACGCAGTATTTT. The encoded protein is CASSPGRDVTDTQYF.

The chain employs TRBV6-4 and TRBJ2-5; 7 nucleotides align to TRBD1. The germline CDR1 and CDR2 sequences are MRHNA and SNTAGT. The CDR3 length is 17 residues. The ends lost 1 base at V and 3 bases at J; junction bases unmatched: 11. The CDR3 DNA is TGTGCCAGCAGTGACTACGATCCATGGGACAGCGAAGAGACCCAGTACTTC. Its protein product is CASSDYDPWDSEETQYF.

This clone was counted between two and nine times. The rearrangement joins TRBV2 to TRBJ1-5; 10 nucleotides match TRBD1. The CDR3 is 15 amino acids. Germline V CDR1 and CDR2: SNHLY, FYNNEI. Trimming cost V 5 bases and J 0 bases; bases outside gene matches: 1. The CDR3 here is CASSRDRGSNQPQHF. In DNA form, the CDR3 reads TGTGCCAGCAGTCGGGACAGGGGTAGCAATCAGCCCCAGCATTTT.

The rearrangement joins TRBV10-3 to TRBJ2-7; D might be TRBD2 (5 bases). The CDR3 is 16 residues long. Germline assignment: CDR1 ENHRY and CDR2 SYGVKD. The V gene lost 3 bases and the J gene lost 3 bases, with 18 bases spanning the gap. The chain's CDR3 is CAISDSGGVGDYEQYF. CDR3 nucleotide sequence: TGTGCCATCAGTGATAGTGGAGGCGTCGGGGACTACGAGCAGTACTTC.

The chain carries TRBV9 and TRBJ2-2; tentatively, D is TRBD2 (6 bases). CDR1 and CDR2 from the germline V gene are SGDLS and YYNGEE. CDR3 length: 15 amino acids. V was pared by 0 bases and J by 4 bases, with 10 bases between. The CDR3 DNA sequence: TGTGCCAGCAGCGTAGTGCAGGGAGGCACCGGGGAGCTGTTTTTT. It codes for CASSVVQGGTGELFF.

The chain recombines TRBV30 with TRBJ2-3, with D perhaps matching TRBD1 (6 bases). Germline loops: CDR1 GTSNPN, CDR2 SVGIG (reference sequence). This CDR3 is 14 amino acids long. Trimming left V 4 bases short and J 4 bases short, with 15 bases between. This CDR3 is CAWKELGAADTQYF. The CDR3, as DNA: TGTGCCTGGAAGGAGCTGGGGGCAGCAGATACGCAGTATTTT.

The chain recombines TRBV18 with TRBJ2-7, with D possibly TRBD1 on 5 matching bases. V lost 0 bases and J lost 6, with 12 bases in between. CDR3 length equals 14 residues. Germline CDR1 KGHSH, CDR2 LQKENI. The CDR3 reads CASSPPVRAPEQYF. The CDR3 DNA follows: TGTGCCAGCTCACCACCGGTCAGGGCCCCCGAGCAGTACTTC.

This chain connects TRBV2 to TRBJ1-6, with D possibly being TRBD1 (5 bases). CDR3 length: 13 amino acids. The germline CDR1 and CDR2 sequences are SNHLY and FYNNEI. V was shortened by 2 bases and J by 10 bases, with 9 bases between the two germline ends. The CDR3 DNA sequence: TGTGCCAGCAGTGAACAGGGAAACTCACCCCTCCACTTT. This encodes CASSEQGNSPLHF. Full variable domain (rest looked up from reference TRBV2 and TRBJ1-6): EPEVTQTPSHQVTQMGQEVILRCVPISNHLYFYWYRQILGQKVEFLVSFYNNEISEKSEIFDDQFSVERPDGSNFTLKIRSTKLEDSAMYFCASSEQGNSPLHFGNGTRLTVT.

The chain combines TRBV4-3 with TRBJ2-2; 8 bases line up with TRBD1. Germline V lookup: CDR1 LGHNA, CDR2 YSLEER. CDR3 length: 19 residues. V shed 4 bases and J 0 bases; nucleotides not matched to a gene: 13. The CDR3 sequence: CASSRKPTGARANTGELFF. The CDR3, as DNA: TGCGCCAGCAGCCGTAAACCGACAGGGGCGAGGGCGAACACCGGGGAGCTGTTTTTT.

V usage is TRBV11-1 and J usage is TRBJ2-3; 7 bases match TRBD2. Unmatched junction bases numbered 4, after V lost 5 bases and J lost 8 bases. The CDR3 loop spans 12 amino acids. Germline CDR1 SGHAT, CDR2 FQDESV (reference sequence). CDR3: CASSPQRGTQYF. DNA of the CDR3: TGTGCCAGCAGCCCACAGCGGGGTACGCAGTATTTT. Full variable domain (missing parts from reference TRBV11-1 and TRBJ2-3): EAEVAQSPRYKITEKSQAVAFWCDPISGHATLYWYRQILGQGPELLVQFQDESVVDDSQLPKDRFSAERLKGVDSTLKIQPAELGDSAMYLCASSPQRGTQYFGPGTRLTVL.

This clone was seen once. The V gene is TRBV5-6, the J gene TRBJ1-6, with 7 positions matching TRBD1. The CDR3 runs 18 residues. Germline CDR1 SGHDT, CDR2 YYEEEE. V lost 3 bases to trimming and J lost 7 bases; unmatched junction nucleotides: 16. CDR3 in DNA: TGTGCCAGCAGCTCCTCGGACAGGCGGGATATACGGAATTCACCCCTCCACTTT. As protein: CASSSSDRRDIRNSPLHF. The full variable domain, completed using reference TRBV5-6 and TRBJ1-6, is DAGVTQSPTHLIKTRGQQVTLRCSPKSGHDTVSWYQQALGQGPQFIFQYYEEEERQRGNFPDRFSGHQFPNYSSELNVNALLLGDSALYLCASSSSDRRDIRNSPLHFGNGTRLTVT.

This clone is a singleton in its sample. V usage is TRBV28 and J usage is TRBJ2-6, with TRBD1 as a possible D gene (5 bases). CDR1 and CDR2 (germline): MDHEN, SYDVKM. The CDR3 spans 16 residues. The ends were cut back, 3 bases at V and 2 bases at J, with 11 bases in the middle. The CDR3 region is CASSFGLGPGANVLTF. CDR3 in DNA: TGTGCCAGCAGTTTCGGCCTGGGGCCTGGGGCCAACGTCCTGACTTTC. Looking up the rest from reference TRBV28 and TRBJ2-6 gives the full variable domain: DVKVTQSSRYLVKRTGEKVFLECVQDMDHENMFWYRQDPGLGLRLIYFSYDVKMKEKGDIPEGYSVSREKKERFSLILESASTNQTSMYLCASSFGLGPGANVLTFGAGSRLTVL.

This clone was seen a single time. The V call is TRBV19, the J call TRBJ1-1; 7 bases are a match to TRBD1. The CDR3 length is 14 residues. Germline lookup yields CDR1 LNHDA and CDR2 SQIVND (reference sequence). V shed 4 bases and J 3 bases; nucleotides not matched to a gene: 5. The CDR3 nucleotides are TGTGCCAGTAGTAACAGGGGTTATTACACTGAAGCTTTCTTT. Amino acid sequence: CASSNRGYYTEAFF.

The chain uses TRBV7-2 and TRBJ1-1; D unclear. The CDR3 sequence is 15 residues long. The V end lost 5 bases, the J end lost 0 bases, and 13 bases lay between the germline ends. From germline, CDR1 is SGHTA and CDR2 FQGNSA. The CDR3, as DNA: TGTGCCAGCAGCACTAGCCCGGCTATGAACACTGAAGCTTTCTTT. Protein product: CASSTSPAMNTEAFF.

The V gene is TRBV6-2 or TRBV6-3, the J gene TRBJ2-7; 7 bases align to TRBD2. After removal of 6 bases from V and 3 bases from J, the junction contained 5 bases not matched to a gene. This CDR3 has 13 amino acids. The germline CDR1 and CDR2 sequences are MNHEY and SVGEGT. In nucleotides, the CDR3 is TGTGCCAGCAGCCCCGGGGGGAGCTACGAGCAGTACTTC. It is translated as CASSPGGSYEQYF.

The chain employs TRBV30 and TRBJ2-7, with TRBD2 matching over 10 bases. Germline assignment: CDR1 GTSNPN and CDR2 SVGIG (reference sequence). This CDR3 region has 14 residues. V was pared by 3 bases and J by 2 bases, with 4 bases of the junction left unmatched. CDR3: CAWRKLAGTYEQYF. In DNA form, the CDR3 reads TGTGCCTGGAGAAAACTAGCGGGGACCTACGAGCAGTACTTC. Drawing the rest from reference TRBV30 and TRBJ2-7, the complete variable domain is SQTIHQWPATLVQPVGSPLSLECTVEGTSNPNLYWYRQAAGRGLQLLFYSVGIGQISSEVPQNLSASRPQDRQFILSSKKLLLSDSGFYLCAWRKLAGTYEQYFGPGTRLTVT.

V usage is TRBV27 and J usage is TRBJ1-1, with D maybe TRBD1 (5 bases). V lost 4 bases and J lost 5, with 17 bases in between. The CDR3 contains 15 residues. Germline V gene data show CDR1 as MNHEY and CDR2 as SMNVEV (reference sequence). The DNA for the CDR3 is TGTGCCAGCAGTTCCCTTCGGGGGGGGTGGACTGAAGCTTTCTTT. Amino acid sequence: CASSSLRGGWTEAFF.

This clone was detected only a few times. CDR3 sequence: CASSQGLAGVTQYF. The CDR3 DNA sequence: TGTGCCAGCAGCCAAGGGCTAGCGGGGGTTACGCAGTATTTT. The rearrangement uses TRBV3-1 (or the pseudogene TRBV3-2) and TRBJ2-3; 10 bases map to TRBD2. In germline, CDR1 is LGHDT, CDR2 YNNKEL (reference sequence). The CDR3 covers 14 residues. The junction had 3 bases not matched to a gene; V was cut back by 1 base and J by 8 bases.

This clone was counted only a few times. The chain has TRBV5-1 and TRBJ2-1; possibly TRBD1 for D (5 bases). V was cut by 3 bases and J by 6 bases, with 10 bases left in between. The germline gives CDR1 SGHRS, CDR2 YFSETQ. This CDR3 region has 13 residues. CDR3 sequence: CASSSRVGNEQFF. The CDR3 coding sequence is TGCGCCAGCAGCTCCAGGGTGGGCAATGAGCAGTTCTTC.

The genes are TRBV4-3 and TRBJ2-3, with no clear D. V dropped 0 bases and J dropped 5 bases, with 6 bases sitting between them. Germline-derived CDR1 and CDR2 are LGHNA and YSLEER. The CDR3 spans 13 residues. This chain's CDR3 is CASSQDSGDTQYF. For the CDR3, the DNA is TGCGCCAGCAGCCAAGATTCGGGAGATACGCAGTATTTT.